This T cell receptor (beta chain) was profiled in a study of graft-versus-host responses after intestinal transplantation. Study overall: Recipients were all induced with anti-thymocyte globulin, then given tacrolimus and steroids for roughly 3 years.

Repertoires were generated with immunoSEQ multiplex PCR, while TCRdb's copy carries only in-frame clones and drops some. The sample lists 9,000 to 15,000 clones, about three quarters occurring once. As for this clone: Its antigen is as yet unknown.

Study-wide points: Early declines in HvG clones that occurred post-transplant were associated with peak circulating GvH clone levels. Allograft graft-versus-host to host-versus-graft clonal ratios ran high in patients with graft-donor T cell macrochimerism. Recipient-marrow GvH clones were detected, some having first appeared in ileum or blood.

Intraepithelial plus lamina propria lymphocytes were released by processing graft tissue. From germline, CDR1 is SNHLY and CDR2 FYNNEI. The CDR3 contains 15 residues. V was clipped by 5 bases and J by 5 bases; unmatched bases: 9. This receptor was obtained from a human patient who received an intestinal transplant, so some T cells may come from the graft donor. This material consisted of ileum tissue, taken 140 to 150 days after intestinal transplantation. This chain connects TRBV2 to TRBJ2-3; TRBD2 matches at 8 bases. The CDR3 reads CASSILGGAGDTQYF. For the CDR3, the DNA is TGTGCCAGCAGTATACTCGGGGGGGCTGGAGATACGCAGTATTTT.